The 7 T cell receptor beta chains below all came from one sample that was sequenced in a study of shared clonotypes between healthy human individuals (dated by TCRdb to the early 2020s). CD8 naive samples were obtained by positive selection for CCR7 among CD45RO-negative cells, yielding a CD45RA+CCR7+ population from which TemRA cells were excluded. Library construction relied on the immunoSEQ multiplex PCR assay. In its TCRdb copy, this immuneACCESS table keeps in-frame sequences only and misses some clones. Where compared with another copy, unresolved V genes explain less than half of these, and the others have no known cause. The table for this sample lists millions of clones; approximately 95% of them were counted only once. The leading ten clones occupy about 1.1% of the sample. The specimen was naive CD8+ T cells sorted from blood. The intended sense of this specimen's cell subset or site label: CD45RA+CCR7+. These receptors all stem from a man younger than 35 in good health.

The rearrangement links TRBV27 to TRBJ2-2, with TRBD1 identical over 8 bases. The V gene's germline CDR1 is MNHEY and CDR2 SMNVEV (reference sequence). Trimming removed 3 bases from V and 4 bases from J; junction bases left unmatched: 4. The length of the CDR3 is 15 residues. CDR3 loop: CASSFTGGRTGELFF. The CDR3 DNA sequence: TGTGCCAGCAGTTTCACAGGGGGGCGCACCGGGGAGCTGTTTTTT.

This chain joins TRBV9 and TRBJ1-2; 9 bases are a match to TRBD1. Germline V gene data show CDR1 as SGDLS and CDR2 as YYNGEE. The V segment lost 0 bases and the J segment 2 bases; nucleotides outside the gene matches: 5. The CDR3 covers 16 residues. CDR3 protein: CASSVVSGQGNYGYTF. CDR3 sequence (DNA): TGTGCCAGCAGCGTAGTATCGGGACAGGGAAACTATGGCTACACCTTC.

CDR3 DNA: TGTGCCAGCAGTGAAGTCGGAGGGTTAGGAGGGAATGAGCAGTTCTTC. Translation gives CASSEVGGLGGNEQFF. V usage is TRBV6-1 and J usage is TRBJ2-1; possibly TRBD2 for D (6 bases). This CDR3 comprises 16 residues. Trimming left V 1 base short and J 7 bases short, with 17 bases between. CDR1 and CDR2 from the germline V gene are MNHNS and SASEGT.

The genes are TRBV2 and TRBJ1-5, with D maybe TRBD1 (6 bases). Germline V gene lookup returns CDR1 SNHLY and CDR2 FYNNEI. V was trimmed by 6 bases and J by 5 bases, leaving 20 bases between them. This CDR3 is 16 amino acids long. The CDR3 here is CASSEIPGQSDQPQHF. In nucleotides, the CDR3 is TGTGCCAGCAGCGAAATTCCCGGACAGTCCGATCAGCCCCAGCATTTT.

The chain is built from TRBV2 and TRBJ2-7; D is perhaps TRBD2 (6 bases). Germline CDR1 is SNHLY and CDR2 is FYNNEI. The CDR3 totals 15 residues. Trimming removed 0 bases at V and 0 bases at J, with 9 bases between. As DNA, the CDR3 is TGTGCCAGCAGTGAAGCTGGGGGGTTCTCCTACGAGCAGTACTTC. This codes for CASSEAGGFSYEQYF.

The CDR3 loop is CASSQDLREPTLNTEAFF. The CDR3 DNA reads TGCGCCAGCAGCCAAGATCTAAGGGAACCCACCTTAAACACTGAAGCTTTCTTT. The J gene is TRBJ1-1, the V gene TRBV4-1, with D unresolved. Germline V lookup: CDR1 MGHRA, CDR2 YSYEKL. The germline V and J ends were trimmed by 0 bases and 2 bases, with 19 bases remaining between them. CDR3 length: 18 amino acids.

CDR3 loop: CASSHQIEPDEQYF. CDR3 in DNA: TGTGCCAGCAGTCATCAAATAGAACCTGACGAGCAGTACTTC. This chain connects TRBV6-5 to TRBJ2-7, with D uncertain. This CDR3 has 14 amino acids. V was clipped by 5 bases and J by 5 bases, with 16 bases between them. The germline CDR1 and CDR2 sequences are MNHEY and SVGAGI.